The next 18 T cell receptor beta chains were all read from a single sample in a study of blood T cells in healthy people across ages (dated by TCRdb to between 2014 and 2017). Library generation was performed with 5' RACE. Instrument on record: Illumina HiSeq 2500. A second PCR of roughly 7 to 11 cycles was performed with a sample-barcoded 5' primer and a J-beta primer mix. The public reads were reprocessed in TCRdb via fastp at Q25 and MiXCR, keeping in-frame beta chains. Identical CDR3 protein sequences are pooled into one entry, listed with their most common genes and DNA. The sample yields approximately 1.5 million distinct CDR3 sequences; approximately 39% were counted once. The top ten clonotypes cover about 4% of the sample. The material sequenced was blood. The receptor source for this set is a woman between 18 and 30 years old in good health.

J is TRBJ2-1 and V is TRBV14, with D unclear. Trimming took 0 bases from V and 9 from J, leaving 9 bases between them. The CDR3 covers 13 residues. Germline values: CDR1 SGHDN, CDR2 FVKESK. The CDR3 sequence: CASSQDYGFEQFF. The DNA of the CDR3 is TGTGCCAGCAGCCAAGATTACGGCTTTGAGCAGTTCTTC.

CDR3 protein: CASSPLDRGNSKNIQYF. The CDR3 DNA reads TGTGCCAGCTCACCTCTCGACAGGGGCAATTCCAAAAACATTCAGTACTTC. V gene TRBV18 combines with J gene TRBJ2-4; 8 nucleotides align to TRBD1. CDR1 is KGHSH, CDR2 LQKENI, per germline. The CDR3 covers 17 residues. V lost 3 bases and J lost 2; bases outside the gene matches: 9.

The chain couples TRBV20-1 to TRBJ2-3; the D gene is possibly TRBD2 (6 bases). Germline V gene data show CDR1 as DFQATT and CDR2 as SNEGSKA (reference sequence). V was shortened by 6 bases and J by 2 bases, with 18 bases between the two germline ends. This CDR3 comprises 15 residues. The CDR3 DNA is TGCAGTGCAAAGGATTGGCGGGGCTACACAGATACGCAGTATTTT. It translates to CSAKDWRGYTDTQYF.

The rearrangement joins TRBV12-3 or TRBV12-4 to TRBJ2-2; 8 bases map to TRBD2. With V trimmed by 3 bases and J by 4 bases, 10 bases remained unmatched. CDR3 size: 17 residues. The CDR3 nucleotides read TGTGCCAGCAGTTTCGGGACCCTTAGCGGGATCACCGGGGAGCTGTTTTTT. Translating it yields CASSFGTLSGITGELFF.

The chain links TRBV9 to TRBJ2-3; unclear D gene. In germline, CDR1 is SGDLS, CDR2 YYNGEE. This CDR3 is built from 14 residues. Trimming cost V 4 bases and J 0 bases, with 9 bases left between them. The CDR3 sequence is CASSRALSTDTQYF. CDR3 nucleotides: TGTGCCAGCAGCCGAGCCCTTAGCACAGATACGCAGTATTTT.

Comment on this clonotype: One base away lies a much larger clone, so this may be a sequencing read error. The CDR3 reads CASSFVAGGQETQYF. The DNA for the CDR3 is TGTGCCAGCAGTTTTGTAGCGGGGGGCCAAGAGACCCAGTACTTC. The rearrangement uses TRBV12-3 or TRBV12-4 and TRBJ2-5, with 10 bases fitting TRBD2. This CDR3 is 15 amino acids long. V was pared by 3 bases and J by 1 base, with 2 bases of the junction left unmatched.

The chain joins TRBV9 to TRBJ1-2; D is perhaps TRBD1 (6 bases). V was pared by 7 bases and J by 3 bases, with 19 bases between. The CDR3 length is 15 residues. CDR1 and CDR2 from the germline V gene are SGDLS and YYNGEE. The CDR3 loop reads CASGPMGGGDYGYTF. CDR3 nucleotide sequence: TGTGCCAGCGGCCCTATGGGGGGCGGTGACTATGGCTACACCTTC.

The chain combines TRBV5-1 with TRBJ2-6; D is possibly TRBD1 (6 bases). The CDR3 length is 18 residues. Germline CDR1 reads SGHRS; CDR2 reads YFSETQ. V was pared by 0 bases and J by 0 bases, with 13 bases between. The CDR3, as DNA: TGCGCCAGCAGCTTGGGACCGACAGGCCACTCTGGGGCCAACGTCCTGACTTTC. It is translated as CASSLGPTGHSGANVLTF.

The chain employs TRBV7-8 and TRBJ1-1; 7 positions match TRBD1. The CDR3 totals 17 residues. V shed 3 bases and J 4 bases; nucleotides not matched to a gene: 14. Germline V gene data show CDR1 as SGHVS and CDR2 as FQNEAQ. The CDR3 sequence: CASSLTGRSLVVTEAFF. The CDR3 bases are TGTGCCAGCAGCTTGACAGGGAGATCGCTCGTGGTCACTGAAGCTTTCTTT. Drawing the rest from reference TRBV7-8 and TRBJ1-1, the complete variable domain is GAGVSQSPRYKVAKRGQDVALRCDPISGHVSLFWYQQALGQGPEFLTYFQNEAQLDKSGLPSDRFFAERPEGSVSTLKIQRTQQEDSAVYLCASSLTGRSLVVTEAFFGQGTRLTVV.

On this clonotype: It may be a read error: a sequence one base away is much more abundant. This chain connects TRBV6-5 to TRBJ2-2, with TRBD1 matching over 10 bases. The germline V gene has CDR1 MNHEY and CDR2 SVGAGI. The CDR3 loop spans 15 amino acids. CDR3 DNA sequence: TGTGCCAGCAGCCCTGGACAGGGGGAAACAGATGAGCGGTTTTTT. This translates into CASSPGQGETDERFF.

This clonotype was seen more than once but under ten times. The gene calls are TRBV20-1 and TRBJ1-5; 8 positions match TRBD1. The CDR3 has 16 amino acids. Germline CDR1 and CDR2: DFQATT and SNEGSKA (reference sequence). The V segment lost 2 bases and the J segment 4 bases; nucleotides outside the gene matches: 10. CDR3 residues: CSARPQDRALNQPQHF. As DNA, the CDR3 is TGCAGTGCTAGACCCCAGGACAGGGCCTTGAATCAGCCCCAGCATTTT.

This sequence joins TRBV7-9 and TRBJ2-7; a possible D gene is TRBD1 (7 bases). Germline V gives CDR1 SEHNR, CDR2 FQNEAQ (reference sequence). This CDR3 comprises 15 residues. Trimming took off 5 bases at V and 2 bases at J, with 16 bases between the two ends. The DNA of the CDR3 is TGTGCCAGCAGCCCAGGCGGCAGGGGGGCCTACGAGCAGTACTTC. Residues: CASSPGGRGAYEQYF.

This clonotype turned up a few times. This chain links TRBV7-9 with TRBJ2-1; D is uncertain. The DNA end is a closer match to TRBJ2-7, so the J assignment may be wrong. Per germline, CDR1 SEHNR and CDR2 FQNEAQ (reference sequence). CDR3 size: 16 residues. This CDR3 is CASSHRTVSSYNEQYF. The CDR3 nucleotides read TGTGCCAGCAGTCATCGGACGGTAAGCTCCTACAATGAGCAGTACTTC.

This clonotype occurred a few times. The chain employs TRBV6-5 and TRBJ2-3; D not certain. This CDR3 is 15 amino acids long. V gave up 2 bases and J gave up 4 bases, with 13 bases separating them. In germline, CDR1 is MNHEY, CDR2 SVGAGI. CDR3 DNA: TGTGCCAGCAGTTACGCCCAAGTGGGTGCAGATACGCAGTATTTT. This translates into CASSYAQVGADTQYF.

The chain joins TRBV11-1 to TRBJ2-4, with 13 bases fitting TRBD2. The CDR3 consists of 21 residues. V lost 0 bases to trimming and J lost 2 bases; unmatched junction nucleotides: 13. From germline, CDR1 is SGHAT and CDR2 FQDESV (reference sequence). CDR3 amino acids: CASSLAGHNAGTSGTKNIQYF. In DNA, the CDR3 is TGTGCCAGCAGCTTAGCTGGGCACAACGCCGGGACTAGCGGGACCAAAAACATTCAGTACTTC.

This rearrangement joins TRBV6-2 or TRBV6-3 to TRBJ1-5; perhaps TRBD1 as D (5 bases). CDR1 and CDR2 from the germline V gene are MNHEY and SVGEGT. The CDR3 contains 16 residues. V shed 2 bases and J shed 5 bases, with 16 bases lying between them. CDR3 loop: CASSYPTAFPDQPQHF. The CDR3 DNA sequence: TGTGCCAGCAGTTACCCGACAGCATTCCCAGATCAGCCCCAGCATTTT.

This chain uses TRBV6-5 with TRBJ1-1; D unclear. CDR1 and CDR2 (germline): MNHEY, SVGAGI. CDR3 length: 13 amino acids. Trimming cost V 7 bases and J 4 bases, with 13 bases left between them. The CDR3 DNA reads TGTGCCAGCACCCCCTGGGAGGGCACTGAAGCTTTCTTT. Amino acid sequence: CASTPWEGTEAFF.

This clonotype was counted only a few times. The chain carries TRBV7-6 and TRBJ2-7; 7 bases are a match to TRBD2. In germline, CDR1 is SGHVS, CDR2 FNYEAQ. V gave up 4 bases and J gave up 5 bases; unmatched junction bases: 11. CDR3 size: 15 residues. The DNA for the CDR3 is TGTGCCAGCAGCTCAGTCGAGGGAGGGCCCCACGAGCAGTACTTC. Translation gives CASSSVEGGPHEQYF.